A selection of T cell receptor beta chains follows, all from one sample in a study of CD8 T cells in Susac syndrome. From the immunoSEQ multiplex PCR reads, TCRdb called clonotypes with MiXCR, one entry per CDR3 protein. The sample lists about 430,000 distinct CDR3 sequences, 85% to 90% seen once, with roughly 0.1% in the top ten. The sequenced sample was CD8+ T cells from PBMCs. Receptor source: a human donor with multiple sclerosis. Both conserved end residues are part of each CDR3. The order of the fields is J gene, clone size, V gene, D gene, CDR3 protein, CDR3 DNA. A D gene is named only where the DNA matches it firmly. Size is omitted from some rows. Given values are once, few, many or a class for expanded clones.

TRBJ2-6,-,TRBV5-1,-,CASSFQIDSFLSGANVLTF,TGCGCCAGCAGCTTCCAAATAGACAGCTTCCTCTCTGGGGCCAACGTCCTGACTTTC
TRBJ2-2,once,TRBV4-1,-,CASSHSRVGGELFF,TGCGCCAGCAGCCACAGCAGGGTCGGCGGGGAGCTGTTTTTT
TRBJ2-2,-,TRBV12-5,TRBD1,CASGLETGTGELFF,TGTGCTAGTGGTTTGGAGACAGGGACCGGGGAGCTGTTTTTT
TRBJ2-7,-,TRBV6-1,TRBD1,CASSVQTGAITYEQYF,TGTGCCAGCAGCGTTCAGACAGGGGCCATCACCTACGAGCAGTACTTC
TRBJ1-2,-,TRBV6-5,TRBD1,CASSYGVMGTANYGYTF,TGTGCCAGCAGTTACGGGGTAATGGGGACAGCTAACTATGGCTACACCTTC
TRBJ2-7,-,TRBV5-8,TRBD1,CASSSQGAFYEQYF,TGTGCCAGCAGCTCTCAGGGGGCGTTCTACGAGCAGTACTTC
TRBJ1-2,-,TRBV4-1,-,CASSQVFFSANYGYTF,TGCGCCAGCAGCCAAGTTTTCTTTTCAGCTAACTATGGCTACACCTTC
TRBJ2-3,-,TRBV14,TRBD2,CASSYLAGGHYF,TGTGCCAGCAGCTACCTAGCGGGAGGGCACTATTTT
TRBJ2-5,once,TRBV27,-,CASRSGWGLETQYF,TGTGCCAGCAGATCCGGGTGGGGGCTTGAGACCCAGTACTTC
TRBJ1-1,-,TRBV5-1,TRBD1,CASSVGQGNLGAFF,TGCGCCAGCAGCGTGGGACAGGGAAACCTTGGAGCTTTCTTT
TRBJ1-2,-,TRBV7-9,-,CASSLGAVTGSGYTF,TGTGCCAGCAGCTTAGGGGCGGTAACAGGGAGTGGCTACACCTTC
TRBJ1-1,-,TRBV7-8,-,CASSLAPVMNTEAFF,TGTGCCAGCAGCTTAGCTCCGGTGATGAACACTGAAGCTTTCTTT
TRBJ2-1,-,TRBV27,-,CASSFFQDTDEQFF,TGTGCCAGCAGTTTTTTTCAGGACACGGATGAGCAGTTCTTC
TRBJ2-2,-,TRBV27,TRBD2,CASSNPSGASGTGELFF,TGTGCCAGCAGTAACCCCTCCGGGGCTAGCGGGACCGGGGAGCTGTTTTTT
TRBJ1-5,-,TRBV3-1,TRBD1,CASSPKMWTGEYSNQPQHF,TGTGCCAGCAGCCCTAAAATGTGGACAGGTGAATATAGCAATCAGCCCCAGCATTTT
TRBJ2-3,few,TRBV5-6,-,CASATTDTQYF,TGTGCCAGCGCGACAACGGATACGCAGTATTTT
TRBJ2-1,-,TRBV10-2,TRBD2,CASSEGRGTITYNEQFF,TGCGCCAGCAGTGAAGGGCGGGGGACGATTACCTACAATGAGCAGTTCTTC
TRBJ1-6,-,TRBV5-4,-,CASSPSGGLGSPLHF,TGTGCCAGCAGCCCCTCCGGGGGTTTAGGTTCACCCCTCCACTTT
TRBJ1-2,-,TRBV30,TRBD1,CAWSVLTGGNYGYTF,TGTGCCTGGAGTGTACTTACAGGGGGCAACTATGGCTACACCTTC
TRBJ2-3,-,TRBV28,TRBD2,CASSYLAGGQDTQYF,TGTGCCAGCTCCTATCTAGCGGGAGGACAAGATACGCAGTATTTT
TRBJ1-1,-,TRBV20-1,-,CSARDSLAGYSSEAFF,TGCAGTGCTAGAGATTCCCTGGCAGGCTATTCTTCTGAAGCTTTCTTT
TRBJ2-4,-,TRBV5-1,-,CASSSRRGTKNIQYF,TGCGCCAGCAGCTCCAGACGTGGTACCAAAAACATTCAGTACTTC
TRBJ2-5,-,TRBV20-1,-,CSASLWVGAPQETQYF,TGCAGTGCTAGTTTATGGGTCGGGGCCCCCCAAGAGACCCAGTACTTC
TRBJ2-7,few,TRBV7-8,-,CASSLDRASYEQYF,TGTGCCAGCAGCTTAGACAGGGCGTCCTACGAGCAGTACTTC
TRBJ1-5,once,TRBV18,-,CASSTTRYSNQPQHF,TGTGCCAGCTCGACCACGAGATATAGCAATCAGCCCCAGCATTTT
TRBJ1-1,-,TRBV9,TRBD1,CASNKQGSTEAFF,TGTGCCAGCAACAAACAGGGGTCCACTGAAGCTTTCTTT
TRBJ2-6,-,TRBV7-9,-,CASSLYSSGANVLTF,TGTGCCAGCAGCTTGTACAGCTCTGGGGCCAACGTCCTGACTTTC
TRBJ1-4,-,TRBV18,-,CASSPSDNREKLFF,TGTGCCAGCTCACCTTCGGACAACCGCGAAAAACTGTTTTTT
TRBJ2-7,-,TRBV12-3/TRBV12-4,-,CASRGSWVEQYF,TGTGCCAGCAGAGGTAGCTGGGTCGAGCAGTACTTC
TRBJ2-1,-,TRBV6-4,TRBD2,CASSDSKEGTSGSSYNEQFF,TGTGCCAGCAGTGACTCGAAGGAGGGGACTAGCGGGAGTTCCTACAATGAGCAGTTCTTC
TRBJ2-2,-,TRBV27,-,CASRPLLPGYTGELFF,TGTGCCAGCAGACCCCTGCTCCCGGGCTACACCGGGGAGCTGTTTTTT
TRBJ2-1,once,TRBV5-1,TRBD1,CASSSPTGTSSYNEQFF,TGCGCCAGCAGCAGTCCGACAGGGACCTCCTCCTACAATGAGCAGTTCTTC
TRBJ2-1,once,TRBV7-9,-,CASSSTRATFNEQFF,TGTGCCAGCAGCTCCACCCGGGCGACCTTCAATGAGCAGTTCTTC
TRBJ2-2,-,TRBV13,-,CASARGSGELFF,TGTGCCAGCGCTCGGGGTTCCGGGGAGCTGTTTTTT
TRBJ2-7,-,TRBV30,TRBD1,CAWSGGQSYEQYF,TGTGCCTGGAGTGGGGGACAGTCCTACGAGCAGTACTTC
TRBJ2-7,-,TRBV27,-,CASSLAEGSYEQYF,TGTGCCAGCAGTTTGGCCGAGGGGAGCTACGAGCAGTACTTC
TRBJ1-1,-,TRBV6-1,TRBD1,CASSDGQGLNTEAFF,TGTGCCAGCAGTGACGGACAGGGCCTTAACACTGAAGCTTTCTTT
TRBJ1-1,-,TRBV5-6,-,CASCINRGAAEAFF,TGTGCCAGCTGCATAAACCGGGGGGCCGCTGAAGCTTTCTTT
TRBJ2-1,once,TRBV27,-,CASSLGQVDYNEQFF,TGTGCCAGCAGTTTAGGCCAGGTTGACTACAATGAGCAGTTCTTC
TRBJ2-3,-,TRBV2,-,CASSEESGFADTQYF,TGTGCCAGCAGTGAAGAGTCGGGATTCGCAGATACGCAGTATTTT
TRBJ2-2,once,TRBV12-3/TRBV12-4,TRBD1,CASSWGTGKNTGELFF,TGTGCCAGCAGTTGGGGGACAGGGAAAAACACCGGGGAGCTGTTTTTT
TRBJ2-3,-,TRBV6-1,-,CASSQHDRITTDTQYF,TGTGCCAGCAGCCAACACGACAGGATCACCACAGATACGCAGTATTTT
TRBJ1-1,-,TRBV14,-,CASSQGWNTEAFF,TGTGCCAGCAGCCAGGGATGGAACACTGAAGCTTTCTTT
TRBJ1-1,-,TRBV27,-,CASSLSAGRLNTEAFF,TGTGCCAGCAGTTTATCGGCGGGACGGCTGAACACTGAAGCTTTCTTT
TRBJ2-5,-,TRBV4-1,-,CASSRDDRQETQYF,TGCGCCAGCAGCCGCGATGACAGACAAGAGACCCAGTACTTC
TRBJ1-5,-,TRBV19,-,CASSIDPGQNQPQHF,TGTGCCAGTAGTATAGACCCAGGACAGAATCAGCCCCAGCATTTT
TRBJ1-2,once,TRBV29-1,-,CSVNTGNYGYTF,TGCAGCGTCAATACAGGAAACTATGGCTACACCTTC
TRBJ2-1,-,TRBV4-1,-,CASSQEAVLSPGVYNEQFF,TGCGCCAGCAGCCAAGAAGCCGTTTTGAGTCCGGGAGTGTACAATGAGCAGTTCTTC